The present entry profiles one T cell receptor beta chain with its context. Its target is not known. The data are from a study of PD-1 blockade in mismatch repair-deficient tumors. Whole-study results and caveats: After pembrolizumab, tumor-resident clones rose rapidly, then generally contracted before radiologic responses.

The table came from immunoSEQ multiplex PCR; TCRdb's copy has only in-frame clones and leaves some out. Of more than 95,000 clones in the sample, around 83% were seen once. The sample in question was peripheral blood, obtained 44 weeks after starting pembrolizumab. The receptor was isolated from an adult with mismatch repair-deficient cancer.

CDR3 in amino acids: CAWSVPQGGYTF. The CDR3 DNA sequence: TGTGCCTGGAGTGTCCCCCAGGGAGGCTACACCTTC. The genes are TRBV30 and TRBJ1-2; tentative D call: TRBD1 (5 bases). The CDR3 consists of 12 residues. Germline V gene lookup returns CDR1 GTSNPN and CDR2 SVGIG (reference sequence). V was trimmed by 0 bases and J by 8 bases, leaving 10 bases between them.